The clone carrying this T cell receptor beta chain has a count of ten or more. Antigen: not known. Researchers prepared the TCRbeta library using unique molecular identifiers, the study reports. A single record per CDR3 protein comes from TCRdb applying MiXCR to the PCR reads. The data show around 210,000 distinct CDR3 sequences, approximately 6.9% seen once. This specimen comes from a study of T-cell reconstitution after alpha-beta-depleted transplantation in children. Findings and limits, study-wide: Several hundred graft clones that had expanded were reportedly the source of alpha-beta T cells about two months after transplant.

Germline CDR1 is SGHVS and CDR2 is FQNEAQ. Trimming shortened V by 4 bases and J by 1 base, and 8 bases separated the two germline ends. There are 13 residues in the CDR3. This chain uses TRBV7-8 with TRBJ2-7, with D uncertain. The sample consisted of PBMCs, taken before TCRalphabeta/CD19-depleted stem cell transplant. The receptor was isolated from a boy aged 2 to 10 with acute lymphoblastic leukemia, due to receive a stem cell transplant. The CDR3 region has the DNA TGTGCCAGCAGCTCGATAGTTTCCTACGAGCAGTACTTC. As protein: CASSSIVSYEQYF.